This TCR beta chain appears in the sequencing data of a study of T cell responses to AZD1222 COVID-19 vaccine. Germline V lookup: CDR1 MNHEY, CDR2 SMNVEV (reference sequence). Trimming shortened V by 5 bases and J by 7 bases, and 21 bases separated the two germline ends. The CDR3 consists of 15 residues. Profiled with immunoSEQ multiplex PCR; TCRdb holds only in-frame clones, not every one. The profile shows 95,000 to 100,000 clones, less than 95% of them singletons. As concerns this clone: Antigen: not known.

Study outcomes and limitations: Donors in the cohort were predominantly white British and more often female, and clonal diversity was possibly underestimated. Increased Spike-specific TCR breadth and depth were observed after two AZD1222 doses. At baseline, just a handful of AZD1222 recipients tested seropositive.

This chain connects TRBV27 to TRBJ2-7; D not resolved. Material: peripheral blood, obtained on day 0 of AZD1222 vaccination. This receptor was taken from an adult in good health. The CDR3 sequence: CASSTLNSGLREQYF. The CDR3 nucleotides read TGTGCCAGCAGTACGTTGAACTCCGGTCTGCGGGAGCAGTACTTC.